These 27 T cell receptor beta chains came from one sample sequenced in a study of cytomegalovirus exposure and HLA in healthy donors. PCR involved 60 Vbeta and 13 Jbeta primers. Assay used: immunoSEQ multiplex PCR; TCRdb lists only in-frame clones, some missing. The data show around 120,000 clones, less than 75% seen once. The sample consisted of PBMCs. These receptors came from a woman aged 35 to 49 in good health and CMV-seronegative.

The chain carries TRBV11-1 and TRBJ2-1; 12 bases are a match to TRBD2. Trimming at V came to 6 bases and at J to 5 bases, leaving 5 bases not matched to a gene. CDR1 SGHAT and CDR2 FQDESV come from the germline V gene (reference sequence). This CDR3 region has 15 residues. This chain's CDR3 is CASSKRTSGNNEQFF. DNA of the CDR3: TGTGCCAGCAGTAAGAGGACTAGCGGGAACAATGAGCAGTTCTTC. The variable domain in full, completed from reference TRBV11-1 and TRBJ2-1, reads EAEVAQSPRYKITEKSQAVAFWCDPISGHATLYWYRQILGQGPELLVQFQDESVVDDSQLPKDRFSAERLKGVDSTLKIQPAELGDSAMYLCASSKRTSGNNEQFFGPGTRLTVL.

This clone was picked up one time. CDR3 bases: TGTGCCAGCAGCCCCCGGGACTACTCCCGCACAGATACGCAGTATTTT. As protein: CASSPRDYSRTDTQYF. The rearrangement uses TRBV9 and TRBJ2-3; 7 nucleotides line up with TRBD2. Germline CDR1 is SGDLS and CDR2 is YYNGEE. The CDR3 has 16 amino acids. V gave up 4 bases and J gave up 1 base; unmatched junction bases: 9.

The chain's CDR3 is CASRPSSGRAYEQYF. The CDR3 DNA sequence: TGTGCCAGCAGGCCAAGTAGCGGGAGGGCCTACGAGCAGTACTTC. The genes are TRBV6-5 and TRBJ2-7; 11 nucleotides line up with TRBD2. CDR1 is MNHEY and CDR2 is SVGAGI in the germline V gene. This CDR3 has 15 amino acids. Losses at the gene ends were 6 bases for V and 2 bases for J; bases not matched to a gene: 6.

With regard to this clone: This sample also contains other DNA sequences that code for the same CDR3. The J gene is TRBJ2-1, the V gene TRBV18, with unresolved D. The ends were cut back, 0 bases at V and 0 bases at J, with 6 bases in the middle. The CDR3 consists of 15 residues. Germline V CDR1 and CDR2: KGHSH, LQKENI. CDR3 sequence (DNA): TGTGCCAGCTCACCACCGTCGAGCTCCTACAATGAGCAGTTCTTC. Amino acids: CASSPPSSSYNEQFF.

The V and J genes are TRBV19 and TRBJ2-7, with D tentatively TRBD2 (6 bases). The germline V gene has CDR1 LNHDA and CDR2 SQIVND (reference sequence). There are 15 residues in the CDR3. Deletions cut 3 bases from V and 5 bases from J, with 17 bases between. In DNA, the CDR3 is TGTGCCAGTAGTATGATAGCGCGGGGAACTGACGAGCAGTACTTC. This codes for CASSMIARGTDEQYF.

The chain uses TRBV6-5 and TRBJ1-1; tentatively, D is TRBD1 (6 bases). V lost 8 bases, J lost 4 bases, and 11 bases lay in between. Germline lookup yields CDR1 MNHEY and CDR2 SVGAGI. The CDR3 runs 12 residues. CDR3 sequence reads: CASRGGPTEAFF. CDR3 in DNA: TGTGCCAGCCGGGGGGGGCCCACTGAAGCTTTCTTT.

CDR3 bases: TGTGCCAGCACGGAGGACAGCAACGAGCAGTACTTC. Translation: CASTEDSNEQYF. This chain links TRBV2 with TRBJ2-7; D perhaps matches TRBD1 (6 bases). V was trimmed by 7 bases and J by 5 bases, leaving 12 bases between them. The CDR3 sequence is 12 residues long. Germline CDR1 is SNHLY and CDR2 is FYNNEI.

The table lists this clone with a few counts. The chain employs TRBV7-9 and TRBJ2-3, with D unresolved. Trimming cost V 6 bases and J 3 bases, with 7 bases left between them. CDR3 size: 12 residues. In germline, CDR1 is SEHNR, CDR2 FQNEAQ (reference sequence). CDR3 bases: TGTGCCAGCAGTCCTAGTACAGATACGCAGTATTTT. It encodes CASSPSTDTQYF.

J is TRBJ2-2 and V is TRBV5-1; tentatively, D is TRBD1 (8 bases). The CDR3 runs to 15 residues. Germline values: CDR1 SGHRS, CDR2 YFSETQ. Trimming removed 5 bases at V and 5 bases at J, with 16 bases between. The CDR3 loop reads CASRDRGGGTGELFF. In DNA, the CDR3 is TGCGCCAGCAGAGACAGGGGAGGGGGAACCGGGGAGCTGTTTTTT.

The rearrangement joins TRBV7-2 to TRBJ2-7, with D possibly being TRBD2 (6 bases). Germline values: CDR1 SGHTA, CDR2 FQGNSA. V gave up 6 bases and J gave up 3 bases, with 12 bases separating them. CDR3 length: 13 residues. CDR3 nucleotides: TGTGCCAGCAGTGGGGCGGGGCTCTACGAGCAGTACTTC. The encoded protein is CASSGAGLYEQYF.

The table lists this clone with a count of one. The V gene is TRBV5-6, the J gene TRBJ1-2, with a tentative D call TRBD1 (6 bases). The CDR3 totals 15 residues. V was trimmed by 6 bases and J by 8 bases, leaving 23 bases between them. Germline CDR1 SGHDT, CDR2 YYEEEE. CDR3 residues: CASTTLETGLGGYTF. Written as DNA, the CDR3 is TGTGCCAGCACCACCCTTGAAACAGGGTTAGGAGGCTACACCTTC.

The rearrangement joins TRBV27 to TRBJ1-5, with D hard to call. This CDR3 has 13 amino acids. Germline V gene data show CDR1 as MNHEY and CDR2 as SMNVEV (reference sequence). Trimming removed 2 bases at V and 6 bases at J, with 8 bases between. CDR3: CASSLRRAQPQHF. The CDR3 region has the DNA TGTGCCAGCAGTTTAAGGAGGGCTCAGCCCCAGCATTTT.

This clone turned up a few times. The chain joins TRBV19 to TRBJ2-7; D unclear. This CDR3 is built from 15 residues. Germline V gene lookup returns CDR1 LNHDA and CDR2 SQIVND (reference sequence). V was pared by 5 bases and J by 6 bases, with 20 bases between. CDR3 bases: TGTGCCAGTAGTGTAACGACCGGAGTACCCTCCGAGCAGTACTTC. Encoded protein: CASSVTTGVPSEQYF.

The rearrangement links TRBV28 to TRBJ2-1; D gene ambiguous. The CDR3 loop spans 12 amino acids. Germline CDR1 reads MDHEN; CDR2 reads SYDVKM. Trimming cost V 3 bases and J 9 bases, with 9 bases left between them. The CDR3 sequence is CASSFMQAEQFF. The CDR3 nucleotides read TGTGCCAGCAGTTTTATGCAGGCTGAGCAGTTCTTC.

The gene calls are TRBV6-5 and TRBJ2-5; 10 positions agree with TRBD1. The CDR3 extends over 16 amino acids. In germline, CDR1 is MNHEY, CDR2 SVGAGI. Trimming removed 0 bases from V and 5 bases from J; junction bases left unmatched: 6. The CDR3 DNA reads as TGTGCCAGCAGTTACTCAGACAGGGGGCTTGGGGAGACCCAGTACTTC. Its protein is CASSYSDRGLGETQYF.

The table lists this clone with a count of one. V and J are TRBV28 and TRBJ2-1; unclear D gene. V was cut by 2 bases and J by 7 bases, with 3 bases left in between. The germline V gene has CDR1 MDHEN and CDR2 SYDVKM. The CDR3 totals 11 residues. The CDR3 protein is CASSLINEQFF. CDR3 nucleotides: TGTGCCAGCAGTTTAATAAATGAGCAGTTCTTC. Full variable domain (remainder filled in from reference TRBV28 and TRBJ2-1): DVKVTQSSRYLVKRTGEKVFLECVQDMDHENMFWYRQDPGLGLRLIYFSYDVKMKEKGDIPEGYSVSREKKERFSLILESASTNQTSMYLCASSLINEQFFGPGTRLTVL.

The chain employs TRBV5-5 and TRBJ2-6, with 8 bases that match TRBD2. This CDR3 spans 18 amino acids. In germline, CDR1 is SGHKS, CDR2 YYEKEE (reference sequence). V lost 1 base, J lost 3 bases, and 9 bases stayed unmatched. The CDR3 DNA follows: TGTGCCAGCAGCTTGATAAGGGGTCGGGGGGGTGGGGCCAACGTCCTGACTTTC. It translates to CASSLIRGRGGGANVLTF.

The count of this clone is one. The V gene is TRBV28, the J gene TRBJ2-3; weak D call: TRBD1 (7 bases). V lost 4 bases, J lost 6 bases, and 11 bases lay in between. Germline lookup yields CDR1 MDHEN and CDR2 SYDVKM. CDR3 length: 13 residues. The CDR3 nucleotides are TGTGCCAGCAGTTCAGGGGGGTCGGATACGCAGTATTTT. This encodes CASSSGGSDTQYF. Variable domain in full (rest from reference TRBV28 and TRBJ2-3): DVKVTQSSRYLVKRTGEKVFLECVQDMDHENMFWYRQDPGLGLRLIYFSYDVKMKEKGDIPEGYSVSREKKERFSLILESASTNQTSMYLCASSSGGSDTQYFGPGTRLTVL.

To note about this clone: The germline gene is not matched at one end of the junction; a read error may be the cause. The chain links TRBV11-2 to TRBJ1-2; D call uncertain. In germline, CDR1 is SGHAT, CDR2 FQNNGV. This CDR3 is 13 amino acids long. DNA for the CDR3: TGTGCCAGCAGCCGCGGACTGCCGACCTCAATCAACTTC. Its translation: CASSRGLPTSINF.

The genes are TRBV18 and TRBJ2-2; possibly TRBD1 for D (5 bases). Germline CDR1 is KGHSH and CDR2 is LQKENI. This CDR3 spans 14 amino acids. Trimming left V 8 bases short and J 3 bases short, with 13 bases between. CDR3 in DNA: TGTGCCAGCCCAGGGATTCCGCACACCGGGGAGCTGTTTTTT. Its translation: CASPGIPHTGELFF. Combining the CDR3 with reference TRBV18 and TRBJ2-2 gives the whole variable domain NAGVMQNPRHLVRRRGQEARLRCSPMKGHSHVYWYRQLPEEGLKFMVYLQKENIIDESGMPKERFSAEFPKEGPSILRIQQVVRGDSAAYFCASPGIPHTGELFFGEGSRLTVL.

The chain couples TRBV7-8 to TRBJ1-5, with D maybe TRBD1 (5 bases). This CDR3 region has 13 residues. Per germline, CDR1 SGHVS and CDR2 FQNEAQ. V dropped 2 bases and J dropped 4 bases, with 6 bases sitting between them. CDR3 loop: CASSLHRNQPQHF. Written as DNA, the CDR3 is TGTGCCAGCAGCTTACACAGGAATCAGCCCCAGCATTTT.

The chain uses TRBV10-3 and TRBJ2-5; perhaps TRBD1 as D (7 bases). CDR1 is ENHRY, CDR2 SYGVKD, per germline. This CDR3 has 13 residues. The CDR3 loop is CGTTGHAGETQYF. The CDR3 coding sequence is TGTGGGACGACAGGGCATGCGGGGGAGACCCAGTACTTC.

The rearrangement links TRBV30 to TRBJ2-7; the D is unclear. Germline assignment: CDR1 GTSNPN and CDR2 SVGIG (reference sequence). CDR3 length equals 14 residues. V was clipped by 3 bases and J by 3 bases, with 15 bases between them. The CDR3 here is CAWRRSAVSYEQYF. CDR3 in DNA: TGTGCCTGGAGGCGGTCGGCAGTTAGCTACGAGCAGTACTTC.

In its sample, this clone was seen once. J is TRBJ2-2 and V is TRBV11-2, with D maybe TRBD2 (6 bases). The germline CDR1 and CDR2 sequences are SGHAT and FQNNGV. This CDR3 is 15 amino acids long. Trimming removed 6 bases at V and 9 bases at J, with 20 bases between. CDR3 residues: CASSWGLEGGRELFF. The CDR3 coding sequence is TGTGCCAGCAGTTGGGGTTTGGAGGGAGGCCGGGAGCTGTTTTTT.

This chain joins TRBV18 and TRBJ2-7; 8 nucleotides agree with TRBD1. CDR1 is KGHSH and CDR2 is LQKENI in the germline V gene. The length of the CDR3 is 14 residues. V shed 3 bases, J shed 4 bases, and the junction held 5 bases outside the gene matches. The CDR3, as DNA: TGTGCCAGCTCACCGGGACAGGCTATATACGAGCAGTACTTC. This translates into CASSPGQAIYEQYF.

The chain is built from TRBV7-8 and TRBJ2-1, with a weak D call TRBD2 (6 bases). Germline V lookup: CDR1 SGHVS, CDR2 FQNEAQ. This CDR3 is built from 15 residues. Trimming took off 5 bases at V and 8 bases at J, with 19 bases between the two ends. This CDR3 is CASSRREPAGHEQFF. CDR3 DNA sequence: TGTGCCAGCAGCCGACGGGAGCCCGCAGGGCATGAGCAGTTCTTC.

This chain uses TRBV4-2 with TRBJ1-1; 8 positions match TRBD1. Germline CDR1 LGHNA, CDR2 YNFKEQ. The CDR3 is 14 amino acids. V was pared by 4 bases and J by 1 base, with 2 bases of the junction left unmatched. This CDR3 reads CASSPDRGNTEAFF. The CDR3 bases are TGTGCCAGCAGCCCCGACAGGGGGAACACTGAAGCTTTCTTT.